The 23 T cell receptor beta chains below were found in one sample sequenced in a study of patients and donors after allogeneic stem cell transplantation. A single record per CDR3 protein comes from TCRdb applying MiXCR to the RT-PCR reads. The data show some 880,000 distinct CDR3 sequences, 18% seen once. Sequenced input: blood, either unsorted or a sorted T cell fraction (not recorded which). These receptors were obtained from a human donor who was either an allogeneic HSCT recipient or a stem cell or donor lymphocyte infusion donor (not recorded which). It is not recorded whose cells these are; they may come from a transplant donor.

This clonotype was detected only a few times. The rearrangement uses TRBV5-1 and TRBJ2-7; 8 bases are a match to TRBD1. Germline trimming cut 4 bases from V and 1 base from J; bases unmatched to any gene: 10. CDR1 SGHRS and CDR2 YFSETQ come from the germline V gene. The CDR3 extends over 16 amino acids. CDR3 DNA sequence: TGCGCCAGCAGCGCCCGCCTCACAGGGGGGTCCTACGAGCAGTACTTC. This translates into CASSARLTGGSYEQYF.

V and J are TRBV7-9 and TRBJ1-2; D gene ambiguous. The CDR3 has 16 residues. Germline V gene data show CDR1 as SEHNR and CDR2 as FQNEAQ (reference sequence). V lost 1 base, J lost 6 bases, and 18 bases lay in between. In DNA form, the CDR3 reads TGTGCCAGCAGCTTAGAGTCCCCGGGTATTAGTAATGGCTACACCTTC. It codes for CASSLESPGISNGYTF.

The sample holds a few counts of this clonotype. The CDR3: CASGNAGGPDTQYF. The CDR3 DNA follows: TGTGCCAGCGGGAACGCGGGGGGGCCAGATACGCAGTATTTT. This chain connects TRBV9 to TRBJ2-3, with 9 positions matching TRBD2. There are 14 residues in the CDR3. Trimming at V came to 7 bases and at J to 4 bases, leaving 7 bases not matched to a gene. Germline loops: CDR1 SGDLS, CDR2 YYNGEE.

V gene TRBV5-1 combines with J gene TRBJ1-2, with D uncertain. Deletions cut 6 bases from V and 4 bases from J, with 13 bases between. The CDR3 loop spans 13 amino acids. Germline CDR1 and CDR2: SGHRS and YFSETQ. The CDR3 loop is CASNPGEGYGYTF. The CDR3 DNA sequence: TGCGCCAGCAACCCCGGGGAGGGCTATGGCTACACCTTC.

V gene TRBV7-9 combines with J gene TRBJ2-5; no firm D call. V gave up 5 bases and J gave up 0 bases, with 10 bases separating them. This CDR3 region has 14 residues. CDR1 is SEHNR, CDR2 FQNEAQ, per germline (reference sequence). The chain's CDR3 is CASSQGSYQETQYF. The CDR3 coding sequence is TGTGCCAGCAGCCAAGGATCGTACCAAGAGACCCAGTACTTC. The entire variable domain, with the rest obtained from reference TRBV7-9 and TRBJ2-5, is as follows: DTGVSQNPRHKITKRGQNVTFRCDPISEHNRLYWYRQTLGQGPEFLTYFQNEAQLEKSRLLSDRFSAERPKGSFSTLEIQRTEQGDSAMYLCASSQGSYQETQYFGPGTRLLVL.

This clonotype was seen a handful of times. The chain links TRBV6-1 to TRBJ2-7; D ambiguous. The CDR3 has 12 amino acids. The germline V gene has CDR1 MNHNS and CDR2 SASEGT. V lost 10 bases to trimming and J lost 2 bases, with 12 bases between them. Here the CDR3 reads CATTRDPYEQYF. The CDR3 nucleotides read TGTGCCACTACACGCGACCCCTACGAGCAGTACTTC.

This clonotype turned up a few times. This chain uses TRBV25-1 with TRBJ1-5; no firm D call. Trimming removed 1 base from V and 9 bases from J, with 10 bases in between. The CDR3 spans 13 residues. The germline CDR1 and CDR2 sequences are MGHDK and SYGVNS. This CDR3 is CASSEFPGGPQHF. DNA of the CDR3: TGTGCCAGCAGTGAATTCCCCGGTGGGCCCCAGCATTTT.

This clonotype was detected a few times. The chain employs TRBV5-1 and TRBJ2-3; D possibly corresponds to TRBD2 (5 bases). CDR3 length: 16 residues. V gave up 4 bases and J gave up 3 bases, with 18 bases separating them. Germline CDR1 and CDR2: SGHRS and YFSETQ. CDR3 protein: CASSLQEGVKTDTQYF. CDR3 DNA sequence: TGCGCCAGCAGCCTGCAAGAGGGAGTAAAGACAGATACGCAGTATTTT.

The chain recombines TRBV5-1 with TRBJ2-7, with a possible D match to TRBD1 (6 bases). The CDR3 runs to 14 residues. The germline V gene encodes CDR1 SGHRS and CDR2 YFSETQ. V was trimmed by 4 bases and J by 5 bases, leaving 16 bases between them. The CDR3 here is CASSRQGGVNEQYF. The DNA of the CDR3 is TGCGCCAGCAGCCGACAAGGGGGTGTCAACGAGCAGTACTTC.

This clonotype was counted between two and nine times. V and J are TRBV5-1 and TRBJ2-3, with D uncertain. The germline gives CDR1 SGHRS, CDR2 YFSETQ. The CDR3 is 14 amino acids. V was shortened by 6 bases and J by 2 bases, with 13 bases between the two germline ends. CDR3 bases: TGCGCCAGCAACCTAGTTCCGGACACAGATACGCAGTATTTT. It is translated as CASNLVPDTDTQYF.

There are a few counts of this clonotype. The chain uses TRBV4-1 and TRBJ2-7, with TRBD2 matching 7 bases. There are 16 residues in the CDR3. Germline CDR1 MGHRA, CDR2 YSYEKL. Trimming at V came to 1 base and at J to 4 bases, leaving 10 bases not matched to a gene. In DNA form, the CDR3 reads TGCGCCAGCAGCCAAGCTCTGGGAGGGCCCGGTTACGAGCAGTACTTC. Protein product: CASSQALGGPGYEQYF.

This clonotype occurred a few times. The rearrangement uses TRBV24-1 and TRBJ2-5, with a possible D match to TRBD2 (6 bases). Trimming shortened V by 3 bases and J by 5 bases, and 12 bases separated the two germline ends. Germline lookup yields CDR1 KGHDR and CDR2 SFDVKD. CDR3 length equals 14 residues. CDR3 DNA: TGTGCCACCAGTGATCCCGGCGGAGGGGAGACCCAGTACTTC. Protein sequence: CATSDPGGGETQYF.

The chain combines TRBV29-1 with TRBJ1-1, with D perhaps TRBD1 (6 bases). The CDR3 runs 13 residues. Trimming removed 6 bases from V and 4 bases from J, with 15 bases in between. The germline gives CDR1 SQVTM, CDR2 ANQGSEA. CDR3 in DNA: TGCAGCGTCATCGACAGGAAGACCACTGAAGCTTTCTTT. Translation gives CSVIDRKTTEAFF.

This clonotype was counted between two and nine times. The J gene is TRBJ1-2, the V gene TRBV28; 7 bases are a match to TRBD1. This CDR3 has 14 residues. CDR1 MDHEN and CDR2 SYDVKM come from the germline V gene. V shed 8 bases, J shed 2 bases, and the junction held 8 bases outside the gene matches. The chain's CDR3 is CASSGQAGNYGYTF. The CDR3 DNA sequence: TGTGCCAGCTCCGGACAGGCCGGGAACTATGGCTACACCTTC.

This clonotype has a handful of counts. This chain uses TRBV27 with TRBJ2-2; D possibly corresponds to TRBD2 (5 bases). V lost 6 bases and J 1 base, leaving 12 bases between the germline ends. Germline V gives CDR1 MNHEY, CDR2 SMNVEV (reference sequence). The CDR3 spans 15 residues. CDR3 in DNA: TGTGCCAGCAGCACACTAGGCCGGAACACCGGGGAGCTGTTTTTT. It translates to CASSTLGRNTGELFF.

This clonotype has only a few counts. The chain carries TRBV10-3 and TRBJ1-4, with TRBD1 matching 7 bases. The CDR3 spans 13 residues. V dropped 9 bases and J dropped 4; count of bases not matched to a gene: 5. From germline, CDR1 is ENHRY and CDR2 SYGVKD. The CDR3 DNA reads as TGTGCCATAGCCGGGACAGTTAATGAAAAACTGTTTTTT. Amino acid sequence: CAIAGTVNEKLFF.

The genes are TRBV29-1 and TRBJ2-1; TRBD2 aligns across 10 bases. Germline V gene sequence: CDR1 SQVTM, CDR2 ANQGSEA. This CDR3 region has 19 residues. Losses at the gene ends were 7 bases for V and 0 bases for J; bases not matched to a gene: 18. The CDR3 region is CSARIRASGGQSSYNEQFF. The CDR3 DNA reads TGCAGCGCCAGAATTAGGGCTAGCGGGGGACAAAGCTCCTACAATGAGCAGTTCTTC.

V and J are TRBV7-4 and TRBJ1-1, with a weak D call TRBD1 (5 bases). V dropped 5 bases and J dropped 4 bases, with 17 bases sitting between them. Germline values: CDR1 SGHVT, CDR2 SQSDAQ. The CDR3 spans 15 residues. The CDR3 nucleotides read TGTGCCAGCAGCGTGAAGGGTAGGGACGGCACTGAAGCTTTCTTT. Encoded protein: CASSVKGRDGTEAFF.

This CDR3 is CASSLLGGSRETQYF. The CDR3 coding sequence is TGCGCCAGCAGCCTTTTAGGAGGGTCAAGAGAGACCCAGTACTTC. The rearrangement joins TRBV5-1 to TRBJ2-5; D might be TRBD2 (6 bases). Trimming shortened V by 4 bases and J by 4 bases, and 17 bases separated the two germline ends. The CDR3 consists of 15 residues. Per the germline V gene, CDR1 is SGHRS and CDR2 is YFSETQ.

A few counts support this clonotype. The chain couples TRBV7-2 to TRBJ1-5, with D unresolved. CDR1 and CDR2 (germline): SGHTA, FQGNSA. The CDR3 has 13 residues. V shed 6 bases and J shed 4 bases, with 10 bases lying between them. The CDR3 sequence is CASSRWGNQPQHF. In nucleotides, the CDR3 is TGTGCCAGCAGTCGATGGGGAAATCAGCCCCAGCATTTT.

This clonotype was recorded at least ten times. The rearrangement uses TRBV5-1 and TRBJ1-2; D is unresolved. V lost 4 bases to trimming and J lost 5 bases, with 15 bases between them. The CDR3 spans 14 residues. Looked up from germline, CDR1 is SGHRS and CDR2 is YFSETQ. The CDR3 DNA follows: TGCGCCAGCAGCCCCCTCGGCGGACGATATGGCTACACCTTC. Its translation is CASSPLGGRYGYTF. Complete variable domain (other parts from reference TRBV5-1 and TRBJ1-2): KAGVTQTPRYLIKTRGQQVTLSCSPISGHRSVSWYQQTPGQGLQFLFEYFSETQRNKGNFPGRFSGRQFSNSRSEMNVSTLELGDSALYLCASSPLGGRYGYTFGSGTRLTVV.

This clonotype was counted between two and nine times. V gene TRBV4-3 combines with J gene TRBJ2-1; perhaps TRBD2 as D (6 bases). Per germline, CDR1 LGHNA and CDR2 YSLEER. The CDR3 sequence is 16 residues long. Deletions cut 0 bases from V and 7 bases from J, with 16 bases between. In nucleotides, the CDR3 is TGCGCCAGCAGCCAAGATCCGCGGGGTAGCTGGAATGAGCAGTTCTTC. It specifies CASSQDPRGSWNEQFF.

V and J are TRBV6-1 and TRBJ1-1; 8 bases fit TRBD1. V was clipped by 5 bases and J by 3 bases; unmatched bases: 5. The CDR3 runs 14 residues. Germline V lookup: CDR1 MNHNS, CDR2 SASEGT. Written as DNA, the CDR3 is TGTGCCAGCAGTCCAGGGGGCTGGGACACTGAAGCTTTCTTT. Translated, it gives CASSPGGWDTEAFF.